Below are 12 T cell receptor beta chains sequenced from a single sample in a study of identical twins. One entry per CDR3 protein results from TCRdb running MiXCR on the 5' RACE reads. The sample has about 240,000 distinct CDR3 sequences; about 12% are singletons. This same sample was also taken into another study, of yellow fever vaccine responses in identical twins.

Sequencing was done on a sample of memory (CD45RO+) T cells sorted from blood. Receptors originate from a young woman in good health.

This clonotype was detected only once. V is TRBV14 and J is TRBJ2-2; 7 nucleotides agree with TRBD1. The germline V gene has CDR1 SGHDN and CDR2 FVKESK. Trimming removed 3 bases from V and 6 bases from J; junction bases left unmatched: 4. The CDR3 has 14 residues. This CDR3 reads CASSQSQGAGELFF. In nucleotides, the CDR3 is TGTGCCAGCAGCCAGAGCCAGGGGGCCGGGGAGCTGTTTTTT.

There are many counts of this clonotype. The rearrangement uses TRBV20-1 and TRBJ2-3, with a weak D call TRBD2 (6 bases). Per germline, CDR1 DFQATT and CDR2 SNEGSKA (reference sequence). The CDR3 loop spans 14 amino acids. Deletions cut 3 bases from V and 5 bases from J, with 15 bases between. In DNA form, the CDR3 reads TGCAGTGCTAGGGAGACTAGAGAGGGAGATACGCAGTATTTT. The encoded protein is CSARETREGDTQYF.

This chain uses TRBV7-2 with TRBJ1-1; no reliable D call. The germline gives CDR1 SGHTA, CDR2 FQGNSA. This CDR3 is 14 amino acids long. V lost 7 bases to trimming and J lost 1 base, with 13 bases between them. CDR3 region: CASTQTAKNTEAFF. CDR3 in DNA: TGTGCCAGCACCCAGACCGCGAAGAACACTGAAGCTTTCTTT.

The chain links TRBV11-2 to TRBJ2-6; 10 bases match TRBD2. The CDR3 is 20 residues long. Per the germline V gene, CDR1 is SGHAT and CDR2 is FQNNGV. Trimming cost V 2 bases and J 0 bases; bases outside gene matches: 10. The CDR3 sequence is CASSLFPSGTSVSGANVLTF. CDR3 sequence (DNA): TGTGCCAGCAGCTTATTTCCCTCCGGGACTAGCGTCTCTGGGGCCAACGTCCTGACTTTC.

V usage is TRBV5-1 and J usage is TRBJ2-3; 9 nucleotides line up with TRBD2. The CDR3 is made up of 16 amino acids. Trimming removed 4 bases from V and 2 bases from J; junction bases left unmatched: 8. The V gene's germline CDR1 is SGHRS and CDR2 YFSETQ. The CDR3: CASSPRAGGLTDTQYF. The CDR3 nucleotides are TGCGCCAGCAGCCCTAGAGCGGGAGGCCTCACAGATACGCAGTATTTT.

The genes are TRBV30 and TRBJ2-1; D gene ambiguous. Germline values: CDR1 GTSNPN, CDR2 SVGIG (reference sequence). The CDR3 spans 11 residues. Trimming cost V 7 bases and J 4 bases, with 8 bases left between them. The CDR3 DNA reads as TGTGCCTCCACAAGATACAATGAGCAGTTCTTC. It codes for CASTRYNEQFF. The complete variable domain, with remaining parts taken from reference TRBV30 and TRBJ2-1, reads SQTIHQWPATLVQPVGSPLSLECTVEGTSNPNLYWYRQAAGRGLQLLFYSVGIGQISSEVPQNLSASRPQDRQFILSSKKLLLSDSGFYLCASTRYNEQFFGPGTRLTVL.

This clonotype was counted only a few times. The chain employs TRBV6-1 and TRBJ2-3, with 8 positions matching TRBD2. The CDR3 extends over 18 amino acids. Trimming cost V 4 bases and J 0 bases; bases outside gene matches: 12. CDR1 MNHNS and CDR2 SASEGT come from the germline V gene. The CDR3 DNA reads TGTGCCAGCAGTGCCCCAACCCACGCTAGCGGGAGCACAGATACGCAGTATTTT. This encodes CASSAPTHASGSTDTQYF.

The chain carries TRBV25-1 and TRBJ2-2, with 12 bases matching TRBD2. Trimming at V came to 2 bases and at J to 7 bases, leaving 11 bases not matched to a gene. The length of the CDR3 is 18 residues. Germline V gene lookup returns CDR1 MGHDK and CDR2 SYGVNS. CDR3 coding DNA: TGTGCCAGCAGTGAAGACCTGACTAGCGGGAGTTGGAACGGGGAGCTGTTTTTT. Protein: CASSEDLTSGSWNGELFF.

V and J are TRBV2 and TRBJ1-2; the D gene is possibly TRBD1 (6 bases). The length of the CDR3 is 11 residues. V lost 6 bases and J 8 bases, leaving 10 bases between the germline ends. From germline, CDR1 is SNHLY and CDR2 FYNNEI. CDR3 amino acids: CASRARGGYTF. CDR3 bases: TGTGCCAGCAGGGCCAGGGGCGGCTACACCTTC. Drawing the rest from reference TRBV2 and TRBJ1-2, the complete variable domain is EPEVTQTPSHQVTQMGQEVILRCVPISNHLYFYWYRQILGQKVEFLVSFYNNEISEKSEIFDDQFSVERPDGSNFTLKIRSTKLEDSAMYFCASRARGGYTFGSGTRLTVV.

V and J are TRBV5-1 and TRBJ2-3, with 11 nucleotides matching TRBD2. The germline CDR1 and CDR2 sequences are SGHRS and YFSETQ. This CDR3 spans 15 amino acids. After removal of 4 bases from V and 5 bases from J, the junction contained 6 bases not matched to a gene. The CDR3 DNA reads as TGCGCCAGCAGCCGAGTAGCGGGAGGGGAAGATACGCAGTATTTT. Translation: CASSRVAGGEDTQYF.

CDR3 sequence reads: CSAQAEGAGNTIYF. The DNA of the CDR3 is TGCAGCGCCCAAGCGGAGGGGGCTGGAAACACCATATATTTT. This chain uses TRBV29-1 with TRBJ1-3; a weak D match, TRBD1 (6 bases). This CDR3 is built from 14 residues. CDR1 is SQVTM and CDR2 is ANQGSEA in the germline V gene. Trimming removed 7 bases at V and 2 bases at J, with 15 bases between.

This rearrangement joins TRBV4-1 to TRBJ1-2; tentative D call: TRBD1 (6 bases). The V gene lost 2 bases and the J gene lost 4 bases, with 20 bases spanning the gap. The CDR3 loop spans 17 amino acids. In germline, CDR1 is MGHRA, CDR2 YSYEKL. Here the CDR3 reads CASSQTPQGSTGYGYTF. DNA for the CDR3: TGCGCCAGCAGCCAAACCCCACAGGGCTCCACTGGCTATGGCTACACCTTC.